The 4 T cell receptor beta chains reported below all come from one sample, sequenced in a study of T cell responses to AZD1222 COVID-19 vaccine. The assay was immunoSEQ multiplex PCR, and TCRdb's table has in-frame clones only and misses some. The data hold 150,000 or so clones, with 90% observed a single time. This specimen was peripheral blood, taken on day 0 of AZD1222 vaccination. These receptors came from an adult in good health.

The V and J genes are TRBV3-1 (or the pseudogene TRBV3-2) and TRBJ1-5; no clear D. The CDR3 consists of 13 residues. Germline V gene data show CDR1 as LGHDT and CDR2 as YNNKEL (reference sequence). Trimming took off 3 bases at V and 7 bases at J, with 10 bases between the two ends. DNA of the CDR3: TGTGCCAGCAGCCAGGGAGAAATCCAGCCCCAGCATTTT. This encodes CASSQGEIQPQHF.

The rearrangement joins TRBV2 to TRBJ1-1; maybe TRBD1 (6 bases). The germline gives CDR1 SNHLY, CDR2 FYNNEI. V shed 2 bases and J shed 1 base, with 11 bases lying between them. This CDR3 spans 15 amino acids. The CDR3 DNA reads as TGTGCCAGCAGTGAATTAGGCAGGGGGAACACTGAAGCTTTCTTT. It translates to CASSELGRGNTEAFF.

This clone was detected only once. CDR3 sequence: CASSQTKVGVPYEQYF. The CDR3 bases are TGTGCCAGCAGCCAGACAAAGGTGGGAGTGCCCTACGAGCAGTACTTC. This chain joins TRBV4-2 and TRBJ2-7, with D possibly being TRBD2 (5 bases). V shed 3 bases and J shed 2 bases, with 17 bases lying between them. CDR1 is LGHNA, CDR2 YNFKEQ, per germline. This CDR3 is built from 16 residues.

CDR3 DNA sequence: TGTGCCAGCACCAAACTGGACAGGGGGAGTCAGCCCCAGCATTTT. Protein product: CASTKLDRGSQPQHF. The chain is built from TRBV2 and TRBJ1-5; 10 bases are shared with TRBD1. The CDR3 has 15 amino acids. With 7 bases clipped from V and 6 bases from J, the junction kept 9 bases outside the gene matches. The germline V gene has CDR1 SNHLY and CDR2 FYNNEI. Filled out from reference TRBV2 and TRBJ1-5, the complete variable domain reads EPEVTQTPSHQVTQMGQEVILRCVPISNHLYFYWYRQILGQKVEFLVSFYNNEISEKSEIFDDQFSVERPDGSNFTLKIRSTKLEDSAMYFCASTKLDRGSQPQHFGDGTRLSIL.